These T cell receptor beta chains were read from a single sample in a study of T-cell memory formation after mild COVID-19. MiXCR, applied by TCRdb to the 5' RACE reads, yields one record per CDR3 protein. The sample holds 150,000 or so distinct CDR3 sequences, 30% to 35% seen once. The sample comprised PBMCs or a T cell subset sorted from them (not recorded which). Receptor source: an adult woman who had mild COVID-19 (a few samples of this study predate the infection). Cell type and time point are not known. CDR3s leave out the opening cysteine and the closing phenylalanine or tryptophan.

v_call cdr3_aa
TRBV5-1 ASSLMGLAGGNSYNEQF
TRBV6-5 ARSYTFAGGADTQY
TRBV7-8 ASSLQGRDGYT
TRBV4-1 ASSRLGRNEQF
TRBV3-1 ASSQVIGRVDGELF
TRBV12-3/TRBV12-4 ASRVGSGANVLT
TRBV7-9 ASSPTGHSYEQY
TRBV3-1 ASSQDPSGVSYEQY
TRBV20-1 SAESAGGVGNEQF
TRBV5-1 ASSLAGMNTEAF
TRBV5-1 ASSLEGQPGELF
TRBV29-1 SVAVAWDPSTQY
TRBV4-2 ASSQRDRGPTEQY
TRBV7-8 ASSYLGNSPLH
TRBV9 ASSVEVYNEQF
TRBV18 ASSPAAGMNTEAF
TRBV5-6 ASSLGQVIDEQF
TRBV30 AWSLPSRGYT
TRBV29-1 SASDAEAF
TRBV4-2 ASSQERVGNTIY